The 27 T cell receptor beta chains below come from one sample, sequenced in a study of shared clonotypes between healthy human individuals (dated by TCRdb to 2020 to 2022). The method was the immunoSEQ multiplex PCR assay. This is the immuneACCESS table as TCRdb keeps it, with only in-frame sequences that have V and J called. A part of the clones is gone; compared with another copy, unresolved V genes explain less than half, and the rest is unexplained. This sample lists 2 million to 3 million clones; 93% were detected once. The ten largest account for around 0.37% of the sample. Input material: naive CD4+ T cells from PBMCs. What this sample's cell subset or site label stands for: CD45RA+ positively selected. These receptors were obtained from a man aged 18 to 30 in good health. Some clones in this sample may be carry-over from other donors' samples.

The chain uses TRBV5-1 and TRBJ2-1, with D perhaps being TRBD1 or TRBD2 (6 bases each). The length of the CDR3 is 14 residues. Germline V gene lookup returns CDR1 SGHRS and CDR2 YFSETQ. V was pared by 5 bases and J by 8 bases, with 17 bases between. The CDR3 loop reads CASSLFRRGDEQFF. The CDR3, as DNA: TGCGCCAGCAGTCTCTTCCGTAGGGGGGATGAGCAGTTCTTC.

CDR3 protein: CASKTGGVGEKLFF. CDR3 in DNA: TGTGCCAGCAAAACAGGGGGCGTTGGTGAAAAACTGTTTTTT. The chain has TRBV27 and TRBJ1-4, with 9 nucleotides matching TRBD1. The germline V gene encodes CDR1 MNHEY and CDR2 SMNVEV (reference sequence). V lost 7 bases, J lost 7 bases, and 7 bases stayed unmatched. The CDR3 has 14 residues.

The CDR3 bases are TGTGCCAGCAGTGAAGACAGGGAGACGACTCAGTACTTC. Protein: CASSEDRETTQYF. V is TRBV25-1 and J is TRBJ2-4; 7 bases are a match to TRBD1. The V gene's germline CDR1 is MGHDK and CDR2 SYGVNS. Trimming cost V 2 bases and J 12 bases; bases outside gene matches: 7. The CDR3 is 13 amino acids.

The sample holds one count of this clone. V usage is TRBV27 and J usage is TRBJ2-6, with a tentative D call TRBD2 (6 bases). Germline CDR1 reads MNHEY; CDR2 reads SMNVEV (reference sequence). With 6 bases removed from V and 0 bases from J, the gap between germline ends came to 9 bases. The CDR3 covers 15 residues. For the CDR3, the DNA is TGTGCCAGCAGGTTGGGGGGCTCTGGGGCCAACGTCCTGACTTTC. Protein product: CASRLGGSGANVLTF.

The J gene is TRBJ2-5, the V gene TRBV18; D is possibly TRBD1 (6 bases). This CDR3 spans 12 amino acids. Germline V gene sequence: CDR1 KGHSH, CDR2 LQKENI. V was shortened by 6 bases and J by 4 bases, with 9 bases between the two germline ends. In nucleotides, the CDR3 is TGTGCCAGCTCTTACAGGGTAGAGACCCAGTACTTC. Protein sequence: CASSYRVETQYF.

V and J are TRBV6-5 and TRBJ1-4, with 7 bases fitting TRBD1. After removal of 6 bases from V and 2 bases from J, the junction contained 6 bases not matched to a gene. The CDR3 contains 15 residues. In germline, CDR1 is MNHEY, CDR2 SVGAGI. The CDR3 sequence is CASSLRGRTNEKLFF. The DNA of the CDR3 is TGTGCCAGCAGCCTCAGGGGGAGGACTAATGAAAAACTGTTTTTT.

The chain recombines TRBV7-3 with TRBJ2-2; no clear D. The ends were cut back, 1 base at V and 2 bases at J, with 11 bases in the middle. CDR1 is SGHTA and CDR2 is FQGTGA in the germline V gene. The CDR3 totals 16 residues. The CDR3 region is CASSLMAPENTGELFF. As DNA, the CDR3 is TGTGCCAGCAGCTTAATGGCGCCCGAAAACACCGGGGAGCTGTTTTTT.

This chain uses TRBV28 with TRBJ2-7; D gene uncertain. V gave up 6 bases and J gave up 6 bases, with 21 bases separating them. Germline values: CDR1 MDHEN, CDR2 SYDVKM. The CDR3 is made up of 15 amino acids. CDR3 sequence reads: CASSARNGGMGEQYF. In DNA, the CDR3 is TGTGCCAGCAGCGCCCGGAACGGCGGCATGGGCGAGCAGTACTTC.

This chain uses TRBV5-1 with TRBJ1-2; the match to TRBD1 covers 8 bases. The length of the CDR3 is 14 residues. J gave up 4 bases and V 4 bases, and 6 bases lay outside the gene matches. CDR1 and CDR2 from the germline V gene are SGHRS and YFSETQ. The CDR3 DNA follows: TGCGCCAGCAGCCCCGACAGGGGCAGCTATGGCTACACCTTC. Translation: CASSPDRGSYGYTF.

The V and J genes are TRBV5-1 and TRBJ1-5; weak D call: TRBD1 (5 bases). The CDR3 runs to 16 residues. Looked up from germline, CDR1 is SGHRS and CDR2 is YFSETQ. The V gene lost 2 bases and the J gene lost 4 bases, with 16 bases spanning the gap. Here the CDR3 DNA reads TGCGCCAGCAGCTTCATTTCGTTACGGGGGAATCAGCCCCAGCATTTT. It codes for CASSFISLRGNQPQHF. Drawing the rest from reference TRBV5-1 and TRBJ1-5, the complete variable domain is KAGVTQTPRYLIKTRGQQVTLSCSPISGHRSVSWYQQTPGQGLQFLFEYFSETQRNKGNFPGRFSGRQFSNSRSEMNVSTLELGDSALYLCASSFISLRGNQPQHFGDGTRLSIL.

This chain uses TRBV7-3 with TRBJ2-2; 8 bases map to TRBD2. Per the germline V gene, CDR1 is SGHTA and CDR2 is FQGTGA. J was trimmed by 4 bases and V by 1 base; bases with no gene match: 5. CDR3 length: 16 residues. The CDR3 DNA reads TGTGCCAGCAGCTTAATGGGACTAGTAGCCACCGGGGAGCTGTTTTTT. Its protein is CASSLMGLVATGELFF. The full variable domain, completed using reference TRBV7-3 and TRBJ2-2, is GAGVSQTPSNKVTEKGKYVELRCDPISGHTALYWYRQSLGQGPEFLIYFQGTGAADDSGLPNDRFFAVRPEGSVSTLKIQRTERGDSAVYLCASSLMGLVATGELFFGEGSRLTVL.

V is TRBV9 and J is TRBJ2-1; a weak D match, TRBD2 (6 bases). Deletions cut 4 bases from V and 2 bases from J, with 13 bases between. Looked up from germline, CDR1 is SGDLS and CDR2 is YYNGEE. CDR3 length: 15 residues. CDR3 protein: CASSLWGEAYNEQFF. The DNA for the CDR3 is TGTGCCAGCAGCCTATGGGGGGAGGCCTACAATGAGCAGTTCTTC.

This chain connects TRBV5-1 to TRBJ2-3; 12 bases are a match to TRBD2. Germline values: CDR1 SGHRS, CDR2 YFSETQ. J gave up 1 base and V 3 bases, and 3 bases lay outside the gene matches. This CDR3 has 16 amino acids. For the CDR3, the DNA is TGCGCCAGCAGCTCGACTAGCGGGAGCGGCACAGATACGCAGTATTTT. Protein sequence: CASSSTSGSGTDTQYF. Filled out from reference TRBV5-1 and TRBJ2-3, the complete variable domain reads KAGVTQTPRYLIKTRGQQVTLSCSPISGHRSVSWYQQTPGQGLQFLFEYFSETQRNKGNFPGRFSGRQFSNSRSEMNVSTLELGDSALYLCASSSTSGSGTDTQYFGPGTRLTVL.

Note on this clone: The sample carries other DNA sequences with the same CDR3. V gene TRBV7-2 combines with J gene TRBJ2-7; possibly TRBD2 for D (6 bases). With 2 bases removed from V and 1 base from J, the gap between germline ends came to 9 bases. CDR3 length: 14 residues. Germline V gene sequence: CDR1 SGHTA, CDR2 FQGNSA. DNA of the CDR3: TGTGCCAGCAGCTTAAGCGGGTCTTCCTACGAGCAGTACTTC. As protein: CASSLSGSSYEQYF.

Regarding this clone: Other DNA sequences in this sample translate to the same CDR3. The gene calls are TRBV7-2 and TRBJ2-7; D is ambiguous. The CDR3 has 11 residues. Germline CDR1 and CDR2: SGHTA and FQGNSA. Trimming shortened V by 5 bases and J by 3 bases, and 5 bases separated the two germline ends. The CDR3 is CASSGSYEQYF. CDR3 coding DNA: TGTGCCAGCAGCGGTAGCTACGAGCAGTACTTC.

This sequence joins TRBV15 and TRBJ1-2; D unresolved. The V gene's germline CDR1 is LNHNV and CDR2 YYDKDF (reference sequence). The V end lost 0 bases, the J end lost 8 bases, and 7 bases lay between the germline ends. The CDR3 totals 12 residues. DNA for the CDR3: TGTGCCACCAGCAGAGATAGTTGGGGCTACACCTTC. Translating it yields CATSRDSWGYTF.

The chain carries TRBV5-4 and TRBJ1-1, with 8 bases aligning to TRBD1. The germline CDR1 and CDR2 sequences are SGHNT and YYREEE (reference sequence). The length of the CDR3 is 15 residues. With 1 base clipped from V and 2 bases from J, the junction kept 4 bases outside the gene matches. The CDR3 sequence is CASSLPQGANTEAFF. As DNA, the CDR3 is TGTGCCAGCAGCTTGCCCCAGGGGGCTAACACTGAAGCTTTCTTT. Based on the CDR3 plus reference TRBV5-4 and TRBJ1-1, the full variable domain is ETGVTQSPTHLIKTRGQQVTLRCSSQSGHNTVSWYQQALGQGPQFIFQYYREEENGRGNFPPRFSGLQFPNYSSELNVNALELDDSALYLCASSLPQGANTEAFFGQGTRLTVV.

The V call is TRBV4-2, the J call TRBJ1-5, with D possibly TRBD1 on 5 matching bases. V shed 4 bases and J shed 6 bases, with 13 bases lying between them. The germline gives CDR1 LGHNA, CDR2 YNFKEQ. There are 14 residues in the CDR3. CDR3 amino acids: CASSLQGGGQPQHF. The DNA for the CDR3 is TGTGCCAGCAGCCTCCAGGGAGGAGGTCAGCCCCAGCATTTT.

For this clone: No conserved phenylalanine or tryptophan is present at the end of the CDR3, so a read error is the likely explanation. The chain is built from TRBV6-5 and TRBJ2-7; no firm D call. Germline-derived CDR1 and CDR2 are MNHEY and SVGAGI. V gave up 4 bases and J gave up 4 bases, with 8 bases separating them. The CDR3 contains 12 residues. As DNA, the CDR3 is TGTGCCAGCAGTTCCAGTTCGTACGAGCAGTACCTC. It codes for CASSSSSYEQYL.

This sequence joins TRBV4-1 and TRBJ1-1; D call uncertain. This CDR3 spans 17 amino acids. The V end was cut by 4 bases, the J end by 0 bases, with 18 bases between. CDR1 and CDR2 (germline): MGHRA, YSYEKL. The CDR3 DNA is TGCGCCAGCAGCCCCGTCTTGAGGCAGTTGATGAACACTGAAGCTTTCTTT. It specifies CASSPVLRQLMNTEAFF.

The rearrangement joins TRBV27 to TRBJ1-5; TRBD1 might be the D (6 bases). The CDR3 covers 14 residues. V gave up 6 bases and J gave up 3 bases, with 12 bases separating them. Germline assignment: CDR1 MNHEY and CDR2 SMNVEV (reference sequence). The CDR3 here is CASRTTGINQPQHF. DNA for the CDR3: TGTGCCAGCAGAACCACAGGGATCAATCAGCCCCAGCATTTT.

The CDR3 protein is CASSLTRDLYNEQFF. CDR3 nucleotides: TGTGCCAGCAGCTTAACGCGGGATCTCTACAATGAGCAGTTCTTC. The rearrangement joins TRBV7-3 to TRBJ2-1, with a weak D call TRBD2 (6 bases). This CDR3 contains 15 residues. The V and J ends lost 0 bases and 3 bases respectively, with 9 bases between them. The germline V gene encodes CDR1 SGHTA and CDR2 FQGTGA.

V and J are TRBV5-1 and TRBJ2-6, with TRBD1 matching 7 bases. The CDR3 length is 16 residues. Germline-derived CDR1 and CDR2 are SGHRS and YFSETQ. The J segment lost 8 bases and the V segment lost 0 bases, leaving 8 bases of the junction unmatched. CDR3: CASSLVGQPVSNVLTF. CDR3 sequence (DNA): TGCGCCAGCAGCTTGGTGGGACAGCCGGTATCCAACGTCCTGACTTTC.

The rearrangement uses TRBV5-6 and TRBJ2-5, with D possibly TRBD2 on 6 matching bases. Trimming removed 2 bases from V and 0 bases from J, with 14 bases in between. The CDR3 is made up of 16 amino acids. From germline, CDR1 is SGHDT and CDR2 YYEEEE. CDR3 in amino acids: CASSFWGGRNQETQYF. The CDR3 DNA reads TGTGCCAGCAGCTTCTGGGGAGGCCGCAACCAAGAGACCCAGTACTTC.

The CDR3: CASSFTPGTPYEQYF. Written as DNA, the CDR3 is TGCGCCAGCAGCTTTACCCCCGGGACCCCCTACGAGCAGTACTTC. This chain joins TRBV5-1 and TRBJ2-7, with D perhaps matching TRBD1 or TRBD2 (5 bases each). CDR1 is SGHRS, CDR2 YFSETQ, per germline. There are 15 residues in the CDR3. V gave up 2 bases and J gave up 2 bases, with 14 bases separating them.

CDR3 bases: TGTGCCACCAGCAGAGATGATACAGTCAATCAGCCCCAGCATTTT. Protein product: CATSRDDTVNQPQHF. The chain employs TRBV15 and TRBJ1-5; D is unresolved. This CDR3 contains 15 residues. In germline, CDR1 is LNHNV, CDR2 YYDKDF (reference sequence). Trimming left V 0 bases short and J 3 bases short, with 9 bases between.

The chain links TRBV18 to TRBJ1-1, with D unresolved. Germline CDR1 reads KGHSH; CDR2 reads LQKENI. The CDR3 runs to 15 residues. Trimming stripped 1 base from V and 4 bases from J, with 13 bases between. In DNA form, the CDR3 reads TGTGCCAGCTCACCACAATCCGGGGAAGGCACTGAAGCTTTCTTT. Translation: CASSPQSGEGTEAFF.